This is a list of T cell receptor beta chains from one sample in a study of TIL therapy for anti-PD-1-resistant metastatic lung cancer. TCRdb's table, derived via immunoSEQ multiplex PCR, lists solely in-frame clones and lacks some. The sample has about 9,400 clones, approximately 83% seen once. This sample comprised tumor tissue, obtained at baseline. The receptors here all came from a person aged 25 to 85 with non-small cell lung cancer. The CDR3 runs from the conserved cysteine through the conserved F or W. Fields, in order: CDR3 length, D gene, clone size, J gene, V gene, CDR3 DNA, CDR3 protein. A D gene is named only where the DNA matches it firmly. Size tells how often a clone was seen (once, few, many) or the class of an expanded clone, and some rows leave it out.

13 . . TRBJ2-7 TRBV13 TGTGCCAGCAGCCAGTCGGAGAACTACGAGCAGTACTTC CASSQSENYEQYF
15 TRBD1 . TRBJ2-1 TRBV11-3 TGTGCCAGCAGCTTTGAGGGACAGCTATACAATGAGCAGTTCTTC CASSFEGQLYNEQFF
14 TRBD1 . TRBJ2-1 TRBV28 TGTGCCAGCAGTTTAGGGGACAGGGACAATGAGCAGTTCTTC CASSLGDRDNEQFF
14 . . TRBJ2-7 TRBV6-5 TGTGCCAGCAGTCAACCGGGACTGCACTACGAGCAGTACTTC CASSQPGLHYEQYF
14 TRBD1 . TRBJ1-1 TRBV30 TGTGCCTGGAGTGATGGGACAGGGCGGACTGAAGCTTTCTTT CAWSDGTGRTEAFF
13 TRBD2 . TRBJ2-1 TRBV11-3 TGTGCCAGTAAGACTAGCGGGGGGTATGAGCAGTTCTTC CASKTSGGYEQFF
14 TRBD2 few TRBJ2-7 TRBV10-1 TGCGCCAACCCCCGGCTAGCGGGAACCTACGAGCAGTACTTC CANPRLAGTYEQYF
12 . . TRBJ1-2 TRBV18 TGTGCCAGCTCAGGGGGCAACTATGGCTACACCTTC CASSGGNYGYTF
15 TRBD1 . TRBJ2-7 TRBV15 TGTGCCACCAGCGAGAACAGGGGCCTATACTACGAGCAGTACTTC CATSENRGLYYEQYF
14 . . TRBJ1-1 TRBV7-9 TGTGCCAGCAGCTTATTGTCCAGGCTTGCCGAAGCTTTCTTT CASSLLSRLAEAFF
14 TRBD1 medium-sized TRBJ1-2 TRBV5-1 TGCGCCAGCAGCTTGGGGACAGGAGCTGGTGGCTACACCTTC CASSLGTGAGGYTF
11 TRBD2 . TRBJ2-7 TRBV20-1 TGCAGTGCCCCGGGAGGGCACGAGCAGTACTTC CSAPGGHEQYF
14 TRBD2 . TRBJ2-3 TRBV7-8 TGTGCCAGCAGCTTAAGGACTAGCGAGGATACGCAGTATTTT CASSLRTSEDTQYF
13 . few TRBJ2-7 TRBV19 TGTGCCAGTAGATACGGACCTGACTACGAGCAGTACTTC CASRYGPDYEQYF
14 . few TRBJ1-2 TRBV7-9 TGTGCCAGCAGCTTAGTAGGCATGTCCTATGGCTACACCTTC CASSLVGMSYGYTF
16 TRBD1 few TRBJ1-1 TRBV6-5 TGTGCCAGCAGTTCGCAGACAGGGCAGATGAACACTGAAGCTTTCTTT CASSSQTGQMNTEAFF
18 . . TRBJ2-6 TRBV11-2 TGTGCCAGCAGCGAGGGACGGACAAGCCTCTCTGGGGCCAACGTCCTGACTTTC CASSEGRTSLSGANVLTF
14 TRBD1 . TRBJ2-5 TRBV30 TGTGCCTGGAGTGGGGACAGGGGGTTAGAGACCCAGTACTTC CAWSGDRGLETQYF
12 . . TRBJ2-3 TRBV5-1 TGCGCCAGCAAGCAAACCACAGATACGCAGTATTTT CASKQTTDTQYF
14 . . TRBJ1-1 TRBV7-2 TGTGCCAGCAGCTTTACCCCGGCGAACACTGAAGCTTTCTTT CASSFTPANTEAFF
13 . . TRBJ2-5 TRBV2 TGTGCCAGCAGCCCCAGCGTCGGACAGACCCAGTACTTC CASSPSVGQTQYF
17 TRBD2 . TRBJ2-2 TRBV5-4 TGTGCCAGCAGCTGGGAGACTAGCAGTAGAGGGGCCGGGGAGCTGTTTTTT CASSWETSSRGAGELFF
16 TRBD2 . TRBJ2-7 TRBV29-1 TGCAGCGTTGAAGCCACGGAAGGGACTAGTCCCTACGAGCAGTACTTC CSVEATEGTSPYEQYF
13 . . TRBJ2-5 TRBV18 TGTGCCAGCTCACCAAACAATCGGGAGACCCAGTACTTC CASSPNNRETQYF
15 TRBD1 . TRBJ2-7 TRBV5-6 TGTGCCAGCAGCTTGCGGGACAGGAGAGCCTACGAGCAGTACTTC CASSLRDRRAYEQYF
16 . . TRBJ2-5 TRBV5-1 TGCGCCAGCACCCTACTAGAAAAATACCCCCAAGAGACCCAGTACTTC CASTLLEKYPQETQYF
16 TRBD2 . TRBJ2-4 TRBV4-2 TGTGCCAGCAGCCAAATTAGCGGGGGGTCCAAAAACATTCAGTACTTC CASSQISGGSKNIQYF
18 TRBD1 once TRBJ1-1 TRBV5-4 TGTGCCAGCAGCTTGGGGACAGGGGGGCCAAGAACGCACACTGAAGCTTTCTTT CASSLGTGGPRTHTEAFF
17 . . TRBJ1-1 TRBV4-2 TGTGCCAGCAGCCAACGCTGGGGCGGGTCGGGCAACACTGAAGCTTTCTTT CASSQRWGGSGNTEAFF
17 TRBD2 few TRBJ2-3 TRBV4-1 TGCGCCAGCAGCCAAGATCTCCCAGCGGGAGAGGAAGATACGCAGTATTTT CASSQDLPAGEEDTQYF
15 . . TRBJ2-5 TRBV5-4 TGTGCCAGCAGCGATAACAGGGGAGGTGGGGAGACCCAGTACTTC CASSDNRGGGETQYF
13 TRBD2 few TRBJ2-5 TRBV30 TGTGCCTGGAAAGTGGCGGGAGTAGAGACCCAGTACTTC CAWKVAGVETQYF
14 TRBD1 . TRBJ2-7 TRBV6-6 TGTGCCAGCAGTCCGCCGGGACAGGGGTCCGAGCAGTACTTC CASSPPGQGSEQYF
14 . . TRBJ1-2 TRBV11-2 TGTGCCAGCAGCTTAGATTCCAGGGGAGGGGGCTACACCTTC CASSLDSRGGGYTF
14 . . TRBJ2-7 TRBV6-6 TGTGCCAGCAGGAAAGACGGGACAAGCTACGAGCAGTACTTC CASRKDGTSYEQYF
13 TRBD1 once TRBJ2-7 TRBV27 TGTGCCAGCGGGACAGGGCCTTCCTACGAGCAGTACTTC CASGTGPSYEQYF
15 . few TRBJ1-5 TRBV15 TGTGCCACCAGCTGGGGGGGGGACCGCAATCAGCCCCAGCATTTT CATSWGGDRNQPQHF
14 TRBD1 . TRBJ1-4 TRBV19 TGTGCCAGTAGTGGCCGGGACAGGGGAGAGAAACTGTTTTTT CASSGRDRGEKLFF
16 TRBD2 . TRBJ2-2 TRBV10-2 TGCGCCAGCAGAATGACTAGCGGGGTAACTACCGGGGAGCTGTTTTTT CASRMTSGVTTGELFF
14 TRBD1 . TRBJ1-2 TRBV11-2 TGTGCCAGCAGCGGACAGGGGGTGTACTATGGCTACACCTTC CASSGQGVYYGYTF
14 TRBD1 . TRBJ2-2 TRBV6-1 TGTGTCAGCAGTTGGGGGGACAGGATCGGGGAGCTGTTTTTT CVSSWGDRIGELFF
16 . . TRBJ2-1 TRBV27 TGTGCCAGCAGTTTAATGGCCGCACTGGCCTACAATGAGCAGTTCTTC CASSLMAALAYNEQFF
15 . few TRBJ1-3 TRBV7-9 TGTGCCAGCAGCTTAGCGATAGGGTTCGGAAACACCATATATTTT CASSLAIGFGNTIYF
14 . . TRBJ1-6 TRBV10-3 TGTGCCATCAGTGAAGAGGGTGAAAGTTCACCCCTCCACTTT CAISEEGESSPLHF
16 . . TRBJ1-4 TRBV9 TGTGCCAGCAGCGGCCCCGCCCCCACAACTAATGAAAAACTGTTTTTT CASSGPAPTTNEKLFF
19 TRBD1 . TRBJ1-5 TRBV7-2 TGTGCCAGCAGCTCCCTAGCCCCATCAACAGGGGGCTTTTTTCAGCCCCAGCATTTT CASSSLAPSTGGFFQPQHF
14 . . TRBJ1-1 TRBV29-1 TGCAGCGTAGCCCTAAACTTGGGGGCGGTTGAAGCTTTCTTT CSVALNLGAVEAFF
14 . . TRBJ1-1 TRBV11-1 TGTGCCAGCAGCTTAGCAGTAGAGAACACTGAAGCTTTCTTT CASSLAVENTEAFF
13 . . TRBJ1-1 TRBV2 TGTGCCAGCAGCGTAGTCAAGAACACTGAAGCTTTCTTT CASSVVKNTEAFF
13 . few TRBJ1-2 TRBV6-6 TGTGCCAGCATGAGGCAGGGTTGGTATGGCTACACCTTC CASMRQGWYGYTF
17 TRBD2 . TRBJ2-1 TRBV5-1 TGCGCCAGCAGCTTGCTGTCTAGCGGGACCCACTACAATGAGCAGTTCTTC CASSLLSSGTHYNEQFF
16 . . TRBJ1-6 TRBV5-6 TGTGCCAGCAGCTTGTGGGGGGCCTCCTATAATTCACCCCTCCACTTT CASSLWGASYNSPLHF
16 . . TRBJ2-5 TRBV7-6 TGTGCCAGCAGCGAGAGGGGGGCAGGACCTCAAGAGACCCAGTACTTC CASSERGAGPQETQYF
12 . . TRBJ2-7 TRBV6-1 TGTGCCAGCAGTACAGGGTCCTACGAGCAGTACTTC CASSTGSYEQYF
13 . once TRBJ2-7 TRBV28 TGTGCCAGCAGCCCCCCCCCAGTTTACGAGCAGTACTTC CASSPPPVYEQYF